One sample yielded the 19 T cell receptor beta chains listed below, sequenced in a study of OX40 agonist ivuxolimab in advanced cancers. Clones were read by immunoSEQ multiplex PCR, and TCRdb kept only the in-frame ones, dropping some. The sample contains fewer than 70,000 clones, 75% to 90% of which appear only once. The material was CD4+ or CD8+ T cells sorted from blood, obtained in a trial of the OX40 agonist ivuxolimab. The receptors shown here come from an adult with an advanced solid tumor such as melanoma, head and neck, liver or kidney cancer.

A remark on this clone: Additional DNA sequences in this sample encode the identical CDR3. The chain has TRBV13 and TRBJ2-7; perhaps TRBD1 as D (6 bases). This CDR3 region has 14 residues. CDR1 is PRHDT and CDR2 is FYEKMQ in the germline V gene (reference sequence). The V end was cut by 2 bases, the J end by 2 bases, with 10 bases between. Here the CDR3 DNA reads TGTGCCAGCAGCTTAAGGGACACCACCTACGAGCAGTACTTC. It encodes CASSLRDTTYEQYF.

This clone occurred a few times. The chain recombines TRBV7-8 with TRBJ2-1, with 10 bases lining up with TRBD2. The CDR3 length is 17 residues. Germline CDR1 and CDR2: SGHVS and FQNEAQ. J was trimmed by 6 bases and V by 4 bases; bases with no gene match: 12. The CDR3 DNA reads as TGTGCCAGCAGCTCCCGACTAGCGGGCCCCGGGGGCAATGAGCAGTTCTTC. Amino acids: CASSSRLAGPGGNEQFF.

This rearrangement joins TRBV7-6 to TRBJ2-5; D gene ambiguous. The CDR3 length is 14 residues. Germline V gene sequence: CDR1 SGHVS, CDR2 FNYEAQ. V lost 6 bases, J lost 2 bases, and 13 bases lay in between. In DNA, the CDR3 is TGTGCCAGCAGTCGCCGAGCCTTTCAAGAGACCCAGTACTTC. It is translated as CASSRRAFQETQYF. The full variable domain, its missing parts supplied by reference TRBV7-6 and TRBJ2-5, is GAGVSQSPRYKVTKRGQDVALRCDPISGHVSLYWYRQALGQGPEFLTYFNYEAQQDKSGLPNDRFSAERPEGSISTLTIQRTEQRDSAMYRCASSRRAFQETQYFGPGTRLLVL.

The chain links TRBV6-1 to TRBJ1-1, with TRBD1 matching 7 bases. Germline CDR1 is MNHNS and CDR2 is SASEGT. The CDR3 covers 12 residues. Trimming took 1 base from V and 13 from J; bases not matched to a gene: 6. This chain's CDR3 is CASSEGDRSGFF. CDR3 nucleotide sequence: TGTGCCAGCAGTGAAGGGGACAGAAGTGGTTTCTTT.

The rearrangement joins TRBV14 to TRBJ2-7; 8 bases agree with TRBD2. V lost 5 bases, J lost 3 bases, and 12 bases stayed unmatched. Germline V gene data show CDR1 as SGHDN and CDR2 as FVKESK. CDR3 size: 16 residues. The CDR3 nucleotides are TGTGCCAGCAGCTCCCTAGGGCCTAGCGGGCGCTACGAGCAGTACTTC. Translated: CASSSLGPSGRYEQYF.

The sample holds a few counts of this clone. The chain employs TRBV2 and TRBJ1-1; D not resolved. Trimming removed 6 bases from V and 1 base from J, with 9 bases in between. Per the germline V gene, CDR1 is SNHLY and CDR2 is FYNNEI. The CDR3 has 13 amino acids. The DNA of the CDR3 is TGTGCCAGCAGACCGGAAGGGAACACTGAAGCTTTCTTT. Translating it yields CASRPEGNTEAFF.

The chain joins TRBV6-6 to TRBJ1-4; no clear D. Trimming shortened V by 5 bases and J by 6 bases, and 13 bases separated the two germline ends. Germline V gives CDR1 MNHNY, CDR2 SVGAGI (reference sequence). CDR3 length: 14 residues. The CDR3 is CASSGGDTYEKLFF. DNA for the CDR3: TGTGCCAGCAGTGGCGGAGACACTTATGAAAAACTGTTTTTT.

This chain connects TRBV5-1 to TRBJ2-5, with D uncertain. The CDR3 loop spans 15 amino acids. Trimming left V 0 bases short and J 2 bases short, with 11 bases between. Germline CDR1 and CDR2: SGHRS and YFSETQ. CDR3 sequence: CASSLGHDRQETQYF. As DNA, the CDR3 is TGCGCCAGCAGCTTGGGCCATGATCGACAAGAGACCCAGTACTTC.

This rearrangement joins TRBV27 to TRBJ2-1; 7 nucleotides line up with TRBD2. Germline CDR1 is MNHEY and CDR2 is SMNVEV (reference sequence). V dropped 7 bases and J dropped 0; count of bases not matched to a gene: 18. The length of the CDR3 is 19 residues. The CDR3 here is CASTATGGGNLISYNEQFF. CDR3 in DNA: TGTGCCAGCACCGCTACGGGGGGTGGGAATCTCATCTCCTACAATGAGCAGTTCTTC.

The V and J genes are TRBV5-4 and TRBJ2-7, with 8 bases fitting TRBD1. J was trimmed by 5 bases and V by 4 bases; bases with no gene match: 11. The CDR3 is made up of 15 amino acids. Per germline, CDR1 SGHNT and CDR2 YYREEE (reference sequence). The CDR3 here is CASSPPDRGLDEQYF. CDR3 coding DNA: TGTGCCAGCAGCCCCCCCGACAGGGGACTCGACGAGCAGTACTTC.

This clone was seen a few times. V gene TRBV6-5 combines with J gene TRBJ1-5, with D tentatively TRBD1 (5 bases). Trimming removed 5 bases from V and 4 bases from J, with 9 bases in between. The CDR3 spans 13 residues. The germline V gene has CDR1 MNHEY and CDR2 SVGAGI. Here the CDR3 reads CASSGRANQPQHF. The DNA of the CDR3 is TGTGCCAGCAGTGGCAGGGCTAATCAGCCCCAGCATTTT.

In DNA form, the CDR3 reads TGTGCCAGCAGCTTATGGCCAGGGCGCACCTACGAGCAGTACTTC. Amino acid sequence: CASSLWPGRTYEQYF. The rearrangement links TRBV7-9 to TRBJ2-5; weak D call: TRBD1 (5 bases). The J call is doubtful: the DNA matches TRBJ2-7 better. The CDR3 covers 15 residues. Germline V gene data show CDR1 as SEHNR and CDR2 as FQNEAQ (reference sequence).

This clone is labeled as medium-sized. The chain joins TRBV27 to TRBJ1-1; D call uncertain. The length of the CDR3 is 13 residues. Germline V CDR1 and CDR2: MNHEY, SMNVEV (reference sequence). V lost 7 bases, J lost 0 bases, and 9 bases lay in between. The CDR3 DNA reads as TGTGCCAGCAAGAGAGGGATGAACACTGAAGCTTTCTTT. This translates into CASKRGMNTEAFF.

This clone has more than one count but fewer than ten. The CDR3 loop is CASSFTDRGDGYTF. CDR3 bases: TGTGCCAGCAGCTTTACCGACAGGGGAGATGGCTACACCTTC. This sequence joins TRBV7-6 and TRBJ1-2; 8 bases map to TRBD1. The CDR3 covers 14 residues. The V gene end was trimmed by 3 bases and the J gene end by 6 bases; junction bases not matched to a gene: 6. From germline, CDR1 is SGHVS and CDR2 FNYEAQ.

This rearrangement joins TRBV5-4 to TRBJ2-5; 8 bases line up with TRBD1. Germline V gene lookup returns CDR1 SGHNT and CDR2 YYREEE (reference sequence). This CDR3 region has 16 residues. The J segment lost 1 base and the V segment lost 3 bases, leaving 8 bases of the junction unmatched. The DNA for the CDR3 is TGTGCCAGCAGCTGGACAGGGAAGAGGGTCCAAGAGACCCAGTACTTC. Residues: CASSWTGKRVQETQYF. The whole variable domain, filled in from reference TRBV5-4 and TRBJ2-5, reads ETGVTQSPTHLIKTRGQQVTLRCSSQSGHNTVSWYQQALGQGPQFIFQYYREEENGRGNFPPRFSGLQFPNYSSELNVNALELDDSALYLCASSWTGKRVQETQYFGPGTRLLVL.

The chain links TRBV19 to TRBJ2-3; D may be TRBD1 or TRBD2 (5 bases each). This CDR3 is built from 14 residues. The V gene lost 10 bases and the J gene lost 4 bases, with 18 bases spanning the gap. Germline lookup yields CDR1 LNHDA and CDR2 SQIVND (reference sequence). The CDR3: CATTGAPGPDTQYF. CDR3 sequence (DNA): TGTGCCACTACCGGGGCCCCCGGCCCAGATACGCAGTATTTT. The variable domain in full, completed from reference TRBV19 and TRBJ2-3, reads DGGITQSPKYLFRKEGQNVTLSCEQNLNHDAMYWYRQDPGQGLRLIYYSQIVNDFQKGDIAEGYSVSREKKESFPLTVTSAQKNPTAFYLCATTGAPGPDTQYFGPGTRLTVL.

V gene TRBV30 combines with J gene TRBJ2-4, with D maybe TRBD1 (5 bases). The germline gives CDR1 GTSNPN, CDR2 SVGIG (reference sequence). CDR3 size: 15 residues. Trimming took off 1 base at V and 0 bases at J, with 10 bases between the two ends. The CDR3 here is CAWSEAGLAKNIQYF. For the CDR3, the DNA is TGTGCCTGGAGTGAGGCAGGGCTAGCCAAAAACATTCAGTACTTC.

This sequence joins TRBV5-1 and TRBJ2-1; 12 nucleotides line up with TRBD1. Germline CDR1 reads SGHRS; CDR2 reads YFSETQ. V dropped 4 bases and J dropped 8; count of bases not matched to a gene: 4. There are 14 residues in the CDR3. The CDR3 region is CASSGGQGADEQFF. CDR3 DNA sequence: TGCGCCAGCAGCGGGGGACAGGGGGCTGATGAGCAGTTCTTC.

The CDR3 sequence is CASSPRGQDNEQFF. CDR3 nucleotide sequence: TGTGCCAGCAGCCCGCGAGGACAGGACAATGAGCAGTTCTTC. This sequence joins TRBV7-9 and TRBJ2-1, with TRBD1 identical over 7 bases. The germline V gene has CDR1 SEHNR and CDR2 FQNEAQ (reference sequence). Trimming cost V 5 bases and J 5 bases; bases outside gene matches: 6. The CDR3 loop spans 14 amino acids.